Below, 28 T cell receptor beta chains from the same sample are listed, as sequenced in a study of cytomegalovirus exposure and HLA in healthy donors. The PCR had 60 Vbeta and 13 Jbeta primers. Only in-frame clones appear in the TCRdb table, and some are missing; sequencing was by immunoSEQ multiplex PCR. This table has 100,000 to 150,000 clones, 75% to 90% appearing once. The sequencing input was PBMCs. The receptors here all came from a middle-aged man in good health and CMV-seronegative.

The chain employs TRBV6-6 and TRBJ1-2, with 9 bases identical to TRBD1. The CDR3 runs 13 residues. Per germline, CDR1 MNHNY and CDR2 SVGAGI (reference sequence). V lost 8 bases to trimming and J lost 7 bases; unmatched junction nucleotides: 8. CDR3 coding DNA: TGTGCCAGCCGGGCCGGGACAGGGTTTGGCTACACCTTC. As protein: CASRAGTGFGYTF.

The rearrangement joins TRBV29-1 to TRBJ1-6; tentatively, D is TRBD1 (6 bases). The germline V gene has CDR1 SQVTM and CDR2 ANQGSEA. There are 15 residues in the CDR3. V lost 0 bases and J lost 11, with 17 bases in between. The CDR3 here is CSVEDRAGALTPLHF. In nucleotides, the CDR3 is TGCAGCGTTGAAGATCGGGCAGGGGCCCTTACACCCCTCCACTTT.

The chain combines TRBV5-1 with TRBJ2-7; 8 positions match TRBD1. CDR1 is SGHRS and CDR2 is YFSETQ in the germline V gene. This CDR3 has 15 residues. The V segment lost 2 bases and the J segment 4 bases; nucleotides outside the gene matches: 8. CDR3 bases: TGCGCCAGCAGCTTTTCGAGGCAGGGGGCATACGAGCAGTACTTC. Encoded protein: CASSFSRQGAYEQYF.

A word on this clone: The sample contains more than one DNA sequence encoding this CDR3. This chain joins TRBV7-2 and TRBJ2-3, with 7 bases matching TRBD1. V gave up 5 bases and J gave up 6 bases; unmatched junction bases: 5. The CDR3 length is 13 residues. The germline V gene has CDR1 SGHTA and CDR2 FQGNSA. Written as DNA, the CDR3 is TGTGCCAGCAGCCCGAACAGGGGCGATACGCAGTATTTT. It is translated as CASSPNRGDTQYF. The variable domain in full, with the rest retrieved from reference TRBV7-2 and TRBJ2-3, is GAGVSQSPSNKVTEKGKDVELRCDPISGHTALYWYRQSLGQGLEFLIYFQGNSAPDKSGLPSDRFSAERTGGSVSTLTIQRTQQEDSAVYLCASSPNRGDTQYFGPGTRLTVL.

The chain links TRBV9 to TRBJ2-1; the match to TRBD2 covers 11 bases. Germline values: CDR1 SGDLS, CDR2 YYNGEE. Trimming removed 3 bases from V and 0 bases from J; junction bases left unmatched: 17. The CDR3 totals 21 residues. The CDR3 spells CASSAGQQRTSGYSSYNEQFF. The CDR3 DNA reads as TGTGCCAGCAGCGCCGGACAGCAACGGACTAGCGGGTACAGCTCCTACAATGAGCAGTTCTTC.

This clone was counted a single time. The chain carries TRBV19 and TRBJ2-1; 14 bases are shared with TRBD2. From germline, CDR1 is LNHDA and CDR2 SQIVND (reference sequence). The CDR3 loop spans 20 amino acids. The V and J ends lost 5 bases and 4 bases, in that order; junction bases with no gene match: 16. CDR3 amino acids: CASSVRLAGGKRGGYNEQFF. CDR3 nucleotide sequence: TGTGCCAGTAGTGTTCGACTAGCGGGGGGGAAAAGGGGTGGATACAATGAGCAGTTCTTC.

This chain links TRBV6-6 with TRBJ2-2; 8 bases are a match to TRBD1. Germline V gene data show CDR1 as MNHNY and CDR2 as SVGAGI (reference sequence). CDR3 length: 16 residues. J lost 1 base, V lost 5 bases, and 6 bases had no gene match. The CDR3 sequence: CASSTRGRGNTGELFF. The CDR3 nucleotides read TGTGCCAGCAGTACCAGGGGGCGCGGGAACACCGGGGAGCTGTTTTTT.

The chain joins TRBV5-5 to TRBJ2-7, with 13 bases identical to TRBD2. The CDR3 spans 16 residues. Per the germline V gene, CDR1 is SGHKS and CDR2 is YYEKEE (reference sequence). Trimming at V came to 4 bases and at J to 6 bases, leaving 10 bases not matched to a gene. The CDR3 nucleotides are TGTGCCAGCAGCCCCCGGACTAGCGGGAGTACGGGCGAGCAGTACTTC. This translates into CASSPRTSGSTGEQYF.

This chain links TRBV2 with TRBJ2-2; possibly TRBD1 for D (6 bases). Germline V CDR1 and CDR2: SNHLY, FYNNEI. This CDR3 has 14 residues. Trimming left V 6 bases short and J 6 bases short, with 14 bases between. The CDR3 DNA reads as TGTGCCAGCAGACCCGAGAGGACAGCCGGGGAGCTGTTTTTT. Translated, it gives CASRPERTAGELFF.

The chain combines TRBV2 with TRBJ2-3; TRBD2 aligns across 8 bases. After removal of 3 bases from V and 4 bases from J, the junction contained 0 bases not matched to a gene. The germline V gene has CDR1 SNHLY and CDR2 FYNNEI. The CDR3 runs to 13 residues. CDR3 bases: TGTGCCAGCAGTGAGGGACTAGCAGATACGCAGTATTTT. Residues: CASSEGLADTQYF. Combining the CDR3 with reference TRBV2 and TRBJ2-3 gives the whole variable domain EPEVTQTPSHQVTQMGQEVILRCVPISNHLYFYWYRQILGQKVEFLVSFYNNEISEKSEIFDDQFSVERPDGSNFTLKIRSTKLEDSAMYFCASSEGLADTQYFGPGTRLTVL.

The V call is TRBV25-1, the J call TRBJ1-4; D call uncertain. CDR3 length equals 13 residues. The V gene lost 6 bases and the J gene lost 4 bases, with 9 bases spanning the gap. CDR1 MGHDK and CDR2 SYGVNS come from the germline V gene. The CDR3 spells CASSLSHNEKLFF. In DNA form, the CDR3 reads TGTGCCAGCAGCCTTTCACATAATGAAAAACTGTTTTTT.

The V call is TRBV29-1, the J call TRBJ1-2, with D possibly matching TRBD1 (5 bases). The germline CDR1 and CDR2 sequences are SQVTM and ANQGSEA. This CDR3 is 13 amino acids long. V was clipped by 7 bases and J by 4 bases, with 16 bases between them. CDR3 sequence (DNA): TGCAGCGCAACGTTTGTCCAGGGCTATGGCTACACCTTC. Protein sequence: CSATFVQGYGYTF.

V gene TRBV7-2 combines with J gene TRBJ1-1; 8 bases map to TRBD1. This CDR3 contains 13 residues. From germline, CDR1 is SGHTA and CDR2 FQGNSA. Losses at the gene ends were 1 base for V and 10 bases for J; bases not matched to a gene: 5. As DNA, the CDR3 is TGTGCCAGCAGCTTAGTCAGGGGGCCTGGAGCTTTCTTT. Translation: CASSLVRGPGAFF.

This clone was found once. J is TRBJ1-3 and V is TRBV15; perhaps TRBD1 as D (5 bases). Germline CDR1 is LNHNV and CDR2 is YYDKDF (reference sequence). The CDR3 extends over 15 amino acids. Trimming took off 1 base at V and 3 bases at J, with 10 bases between the two ends. The CDR3 region is CATSRGGGYGNTIYF. The CDR3, as DNA: TGTGCCACCAGCAGAGGTGGGGGGTATGGAAACACCATATATTTT.

V usage is TRBV5-6 and J usage is TRBJ1-1; maybe TRBD1 (6 bases). V was cut by 3 bases and J by 7 bases, with 10 bases left in between. The germline V gene has CDR1 SGHDT and CDR2 YYEEEE. The CDR3 loop spans 12 amino acids. For the CDR3, the DNA is TGTGCCAGCAGCTGGCAGGGGATTGAAGCTTTCTTT. Protein: CASSWQGIEAFF.

The chain couples TRBV5-6 to TRBJ1-2; TRBD1 matches 12 bases. With V trimmed by 4 bases and J by 8 bases, 3 bases remained unmatched. This CDR3 has 13 residues. Germline-derived CDR1 and CDR2 are SGHDT and YYEEEE. The CDR3 here is CASSRGQGAGYTF. CDR3 DNA sequence: TGTGCCAGCAGCCGGGGACAGGGGGCCGGCTACACCTTC.

The chain combines TRBV27 with TRBJ2-1; 8 bases fit TRBD2. Trimming removed 7 bases from V and 7 bases from J; junction bases left unmatched: 12. Germline CDR1 is MNHEY and CDR2 is SMNVEV (reference sequence). This CDR3 region has 15 residues. CDR3 nucleotide sequence: TGTGCCAGCATCCAGCCGGGGGGGGTTGATAATGAGCAGTTCTTC. This sequence encodes CASIQPGGVDNEQFF.

The chain carries TRBV7-6 and TRBJ2-1, with D perhaps TRBD1 (6 bases). The CDR3 spans 15 residues. Trimming took off 0 bases at V and 3 bases at J, with 9 bases between the two ends. Germline CDR1 is SGHVS and CDR2 is FNYEAQ. CDR3 sequence reads: CASSLASGVYNEQFF. CDR3 coding DNA: TGTGCCAGCAGCTTAGCGTCAGGGGTCTACAATGAGCAGTTCTTC.

This clone was observed once. This chain uses TRBV5-6 with TRBJ1-2, with 8 bases identical to TRBD1. The CDR3 sequence is 14 residues long. J gave up 8 bases and V 5 bases, and 11 bases lay outside the gene matches. In germline, CDR1 is SGHDT, CDR2 YYEEEE. CDR3 DNA: TGTGCCAGCAGATCTCGGACAGGGCCCCTGGGCTACACCTTC. Its protein product is CASRSRTGPLGYTF.

The chain's CDR3 is CARTQGIQETQYF. The CDR3, as DNA: TGTGCCAGAACCCAGGGGATCCAAGAGACCCAGTACTTC. The chain combines TRBV27 with TRBJ2-5; possible D gene TRBD1, 6 bases. V was shortened by 9 bases and J by 1 base, with 12 bases between the two germline ends. Germline V gives CDR1 MNHEY, CDR2 SMNVEV (reference sequence). This CDR3 region has 13 residues.

The chain joins TRBV5-1 to TRBJ2-7; the D gene is possibly TRBD1 (6 bases). Per the germline V gene, CDR1 is SGHRS and CDR2 is YFSETQ. This CDR3 comprises 14 residues. Trimming left V 4 bases short and J 4 bases short, with 15 bases between. The CDR3 coding sequence is TGCGCCAGCAGCCCTGGACAGCGTTCTTACGAGCAGTACTTC. This sequence encodes CASSPGQRSYEQYF.

The chain uses TRBV18 and TRBJ2-1, with 10 bases matching TRBD2. Germline values: CDR1 KGHSH, CDR2 LQKENI. This CDR3 contains 16 residues. Germline trimming cut 5 bases from V and 5 bases from J; bases unmatched to any gene: 9. The CDR3 bases are TGTGCCAGCTCATCCTCAGCGGGAGGGTTGAACAATGAGCAGTTCTTC. Protein sequence: CASSSSAGGLNNEQFF.

This clone was counted a single time. V usage is TRBV18 and J usage is TRBJ2-3; TRBD2 is a possible D gene (5 bases). The CDR3 sequence is 15 residues long. Germline V CDR1 and CDR2: KGHSH, LQKENI. Trimming took 2 bases from V and 2 from J, leaving 11 bases between them. The CDR3 DNA reads TGTGCCAGCTCACCATGGCCGGGGATCACAGATACGCAGTATTTT. The encoded protein is CASSPWPGITDTQYF.

The chain recombines TRBV15 with TRBJ1-4; 9 bases are shared with TRBD1. Germline V gene data show CDR1 as LNHNV and CDR2 as YYDKDF (reference sequence). This CDR3 contains 17 residues. J lost 10 bases, V lost 3 bases, and 15 bases had no gene match. CDR3 residues: CATSSQLGQGYGVKLFF. Here the CDR3 DNA reads TGTGCCACCAGCAGTCAACTCGGACAGGGGTATGGTGTAAAACTGTTTTTT.

The J gene is TRBJ1-6, the V gene TRBV30, with D possibly matching TRBD1 (6 bases). V lost 7 bases and J 9 bases, leaving 16 bases between the germline ends. The CDR3 is made up of 13 amino acids. From germline, CDR1 is GTSNPN and CDR2 SVGIG (reference sequence). CDR3 protein: CAFRDKTTSPLHF. The CDR3 bases are TGTGCCTTCCGGGACAAAACTACTTCACCCCTCCACTTT.

This chain links TRBV7-8 with TRBJ1-5, with no clear D. Germline CDR1 SGHVS, CDR2 FQNEAQ. V gave up 5 bases and J gave up 5 bases, with 13 bases separating them. This CDR3 spans 14 amino acids. CDR3 region: CASSLSGWDQPQHF. The DNA of the CDR3 is TGTGCCAGCAGCCTCAGCGGGTGGGATCAGCCCCAGCATTTT.

The chain joins TRBV19 to TRBJ2-1; 12 positions match TRBD2. The CDR3 spans 16 residues. V lost 4 bases to trimming and J lost 0 bases; unmatched junction nucleotides: 1. Germline-derived CDR1 and CDR2 are LNHDA and SQIVND (reference sequence). CDR3 coding DNA: TGTGCCAGTAGTACGACTAGCGGGAGCTCCTACAATGAGCAGTTCTTC. Translation gives CASSTTSGSSYNEQFF.

J is TRBJ1-2 and V is TRBV10-3; 8 bases are a match to TRBD1. Germline values: CDR1 ENHRY, CDR2 SYGVKD. Unmatched junction bases numbered 12, after V lost 7 bases and J lost 14 bases. There are 12 residues in the CDR3. CDR3 in DNA: TGTGCCATCAAAGAGGACAGGGATGTTAGGACCTTC. Translated, it gives CAIKEDRDVRTF.